This T cell receptor (beta chain) was identified during a study of T cell changes during pregnancy in multiple sclerosis. Clones were sequenced by immunoSEQ multiplex PCR, and TCRdb holds only the in-frame ones, with some missing. Here the sample spans about 67,000 clones, 92% being singletons. This CDR3 is built from 14 residues. The germline V gene has CDR1 SGHDT and CDR2 YYEEEE. The V gene lost 1 base and the J gene lost 2 bases, with 9 bases spanning the gap. The origin of this receptor is a female donor with multiple sclerosis, enrolled in a pregnancy study. The gene calls are TRBV5-6 and TRBJ1-2; D not certain. The specimen comprised peripheral blood, sampled after pregnancy. The CDR3 sequence: CASSLFPGNYGYTF. The CDR3 nucleotides read TGTGCCAGCAGCTTGTTTCCAGGAAACTATGGCTACACCTTC.